This TCR beta chain is drawn from a study of blood T cell repertoires in COVID-19 (dated by TCRdb to 2020 to 2021). Looking at the study overall: Samples covering the acute and convalescent phases of COVID-19 were provided by collaborators in the United States, Italy and Spain. The samples were drawn from two sources: the first 160 participants of the ongoing ImmuneRACE study, and 950 to 1,500 subjects contributed by 6 global collaborators. The sample metadata nearly always contained a de-identified subject ID, COVID-19 status, age in years and sex. The prospective study material was composed of cDNA or gDNA derived from T cells, B-cell-depleted T cells, or PBMCs. Deeply sampled blood TCRbeta repertoires from subjects exposed to, actively infected with, or recovered from COVID-19 were included in the dataset. HLA class I and class II types, where available, came from metadata supplied by the sample provider rather than from assay-based typing. The repertoires were released in a freely available public database intended as a resource for research on the immune response to SARS-CoV-2. Study-wide findings and limitations: Clinical and demographic metadata were provided uncurated, with the amount varying by source and participant.

The CDR3 spans 13 residues, from the cysteine through the phenylalanine. Only the CDR3 DNA stays, 39 bases, in frame from base 1. V is clipped by 5 bases and J by 2 bases, and the sequence between their germline boundaries is 7 bases long. Participants in the prospective study were aged roughly 18 to 100 years, lived in 20 to 25 United States geographic areas, and enrolled through a virtual design. In the prospective study, cohorts were assigned on the basis of participant-reported clinical history obtained from a screening survey and a study questionnaire. In the prospective study, mobile phlebotomists collected whole blood, serum and a nasopharyngeal or oropharyngeal swab from each participant. Over an approximately 2-month period, participants in the prospective study had the option of providing additional blood draws and questionnaires. Before DNA extraction, blood samples from the prospective study were shipped at room temperature or frozen.

As to this clone: Its antigen is still unknown. No base qualities exist here, and no much larger clone lies one base off it.

TCRbeta CDR3 regions were amplified from genomic DNA by means of the immunoSEQ Assay, a bias-controlled multiplex PCR. For the original study's pipeline: Nucleated cell counts per sample were estimated from amplification of reference gene primers within the assay. To quantify the absolute abundance of each unique TCRbeta CDR3 rearrangement, sequence reads were collapsed and filtered. Productive Simpson clonality was computed per sample as the square root of Simpson's diversity index over productive rearrangements. TCRdb obtained this table from immuneACCESS and retained in-frame rearrangements with V and J assigned. These tables miss some clones; where compared with another copy, unresolved V genes account for less than half of the shortfall, and the remainder is unexplained. The DNA was the basis for D and trimming; V, J and clone size are from that table. This sample comprises approximately 150,000 clones, around four fifths of them detected only once. 2% to 3% of the sample is held by the ten biggest clonotypes.

This TCR derives from a man aged 40-55 years with acute COVID-19. Recombination connected TRBV12-3 or TRBV12-4 to TRBJ1-3; the D gene is perhaps TRBD1, from 6 matching bases. The sequencing input was PBMCs or T cells enriched from blood (not recorded which). The CDR3 is CASSTGTGNTIYF. The DNA reads as follows: TGTGCCAGCAGTACAGGGACTGGAAACACCATATATTTT.